The clone carrying this T cell receptor beta chain was observed many times. Its antigen is undetermined. The cDNA had a unique molecular identifier and a template-switch universal primer site. TCRdb recomputed calls from the 5' RACE reads with MiXCR, one row per CDR3 protein. The table lists approximately 690,000 distinct CDR3 sequences, roughly 6% of them singletons, with about 2% in the top ten. Germline lookup yields CDR1 LGHNT and CDR2 FRNRAP. V shed 2 bases and J shed 4 bases, with 9 bases lying between them. This CDR3 spans 14 amino acids. The entry originates in a study of identical twins. Healthy Caucasian individuals made up all the donors. Study outcomes and limitations: Fewer insertions marked abundant cord blood beta clonotypes; young adult naive trended weakly, memory not at all. Possibly, invariant MAIT and iNKT cells partly confounded zero-insertion analyses.

The TCR originated in a man in his late teens or twenties in good health. The chain joins TRBV12-5 to TRBJ1-3; no reliable D call. The sequenced sample consisted of naive T cells sorted from blood. CDR3 protein: CASGLSGGGNTIYF. The CDR3 nucleotides are TGTGCTAGTGGTTTGTCTGGAGGGGGAAACACCATATATTTT. Full variable domain (rest looked up from reference TRBV12-5 and TRBJ1-3): DARVTQTPRHKVTEMGQEVTMRCQPILGHNTVFWYRQTMMQGLELLAYFRNRAPLDDSGMPKDRFSAEMPDATLATLKIQPSEPRDSAVYFCASGLSGGGNTIYFGEGSWLTVV.